This TCR beta chain originates from a study of early T cells in non-severe SARS-CoV-2 infection. Turning to the study itself: Sequencing targeted bulk RNA from unsorted whole blood, leaving chains unpaired.

Unique molecular identifiers (one per individual cDNA molecule) were attached. MiXCR, run by TCRdb on the 5' RACE reads, gives a single entry per CDR3 protein. This repertoire shows roughly 57,000 distinct CDR3 sequences, around 12% found once; its top ten account for approximately 1.3%. V lost 5 bases and J 8 bases, leaving 16 bases between the germline ends. This CDR3 has 14 residues. Germline V gene data show CDR1 as LGHDT and CDR2 as YNNKEL (reference sequence). Whole-study findings and limits: The study's VDJdb matching favored anti-spike CD8 responses and missed private and CD4 specificities.

This clonotype was observed a few times. Its specificity is unknown. The rearrangement joins TRBV3-1 to TRBJ2-1; D possibly matches TRBD1 or TRBD2 (6 bases each). This receptor was identified in an adult who was a healthcare worker with PCR-confirmed SARS-CoV-2 infection or an uninfected control (not recorded which). Sequences were obtained from whole blood. CDR3 sequence (DNA): TGTGCCAGCAGCAACTCGGACGGGGGCGATGAGCAGTTCTTC. It codes for CASSNSDGGDEQFF.